This T cell receptor (beta chain) comes out of a study of control samples from healthy donors and cancer patients. Clones were read by immunoSEQ multiplex PCR, and TCRdb kept only the in-frame ones, dropping some. The sample holds approximately 97,000 clones, about 91% seen once. The V gene end was trimmed by 2 bases and the J gene end by 3 bases; junction bases not matched to a gene: 3. Germline V CDR1 and CDR2: SGHTA, FQGNSA. The CDR3 runs to 15 residues. Input material: blood. The receptor comes from a man aged 25-45 years in good health. The chain employs TRBV7-2 and TRBJ1-5; 8 nucleotides agree with TRBD1. The CDR3 DNA is TGTGCCAGCAGCTTACAGGGGGCGAACAATCAGCCCCAGCATTTT. This encodes CASSLQGANNQPQHF.